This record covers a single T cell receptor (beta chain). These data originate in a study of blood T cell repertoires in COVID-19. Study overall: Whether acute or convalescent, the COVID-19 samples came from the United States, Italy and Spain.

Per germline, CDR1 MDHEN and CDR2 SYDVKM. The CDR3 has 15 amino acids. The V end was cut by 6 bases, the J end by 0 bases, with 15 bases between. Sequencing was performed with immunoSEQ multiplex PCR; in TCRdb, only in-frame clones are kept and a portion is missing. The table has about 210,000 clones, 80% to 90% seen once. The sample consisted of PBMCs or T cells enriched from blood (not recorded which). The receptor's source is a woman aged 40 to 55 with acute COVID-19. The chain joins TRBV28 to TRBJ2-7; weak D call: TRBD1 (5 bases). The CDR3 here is CASRRGRDTSYEQYF. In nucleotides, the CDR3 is TGTGCCAGCAGGCGCGGCAGGGATACCTCCTACGAGCAGTACTTC.